The source of this T cell receptor (beta chain) is a study of shared clonotypes between healthy human individuals. Profiled with immunoSEQ multiplex PCR; TCRdb holds only in-frame clones, not every one. The sample shows over 950,000 clones, roughly 80% of them seen only once. This clone was seen only a few times. The sequenced material came from memory CD4+ T cells from PBMCs. Indicated subset: CD45RA-negative fraction. The sequence was obtained from a man younger than 30 in good health. Some clones in this sample may be carry-over from other donors' samples.

CDR3 sequence reads: CASSLGSRYEQYF. The CDR3, as DNA: TGTGCCAGCAGCTTGGGGAGTCGCTACGAGCAGTACTTC. The chain couples TRBV5-4 to TRBJ2-7, with no clear D. The CDR3 contains 13 residues. Trimming stripped 0 bases from V and 3 bases from J, with 7 bases between. Germline V gives CDR1 SGHNT, CDR2 YYREEE (reference sequence).